This T cell receptor beta chain was captured by sequencing in a study of naive and memory T cell subsets. Study-wide results and limits: Expression changes during T cell differentiation may affect RNA-based TCR counts. Naive repertoires, especially CD8, held a few larger clonotypes, possibly memory cells re-expressing CD45RA. No ground truth validated the naive and memory repertoire findings. In naive cells, over 85% of TCR sequences were seen only once.

The CDR3 has 18 amino acids. CDR1 is SGHTA, CDR2 FQGNSA, per germline. Trimming removed 1 base at V and 4 bases at J, with 17 bases between. This clonotype has only a few counts. Its cognate antigen is unknown. Two oligonucleotides, mixed equimolar, formed the beta constant-region primer covering TRBC1 and TRBC2. The ligated cDNA underwent four PCR rounds using SP2 and nested alpha and beta constant-region primers. Ligation attached a single-stranded oligonucleotide with a 12-nucleotide UMI and the SP2 primer to the cDNA 3' end. TCRdb reprocessed the UMI-ligation and nested PCR reads with MiXCR, giving one entry per CDR3 protein. The sample gives around 100,000 distinct CDR3 sequences, approximately 15% of which show up once; around 2.8% is in the top ten.

The sample was naive CD8+ T cells from blood. The V gene is TRBV7-2, the J gene TRBJ2-6; D unclear. The clonotype was recovered from a human donor in good health. The CDR3 here is CASSLVQRLQEGANVLTF. The CDR3 DNA reads TGTGCCAGCAGCTTAGTTCAGAGGTTGCAGGAAGGGGCCAACGTCCTGACTTTC.